What follows are 24 T cell receptor beta chains derived from one specimen sequenced in a study of cytomegalovirus exposure and HLA in healthy donors. 60 Vbeta and 13 Jbeta primers were used in PCR. Profiled with immunoSEQ multiplex PCR; TCRdb holds only in-frame clones, not every one. The sample holds about 200,000 clones, 70% seen once. Input material: PBMCs. The receptor set was obtained from a man in his forties or fifties in good health and CMV-seropositive.

The chain employs TRBV18 and TRBJ1-2, with TRBD1 as a possible D gene (5 bases). Germline lookup yields CDR1 KGHSH and CDR2 LQKENI. V shed 4 bases and J shed 8 bases, with 14 bases lying between them. This CDR3 comprises 13 residues. The CDR3 nucleotides are TGTGCCAGCTCACGCGGGACGGGGGAAGGCTACACCTTC. This translates into CASSRGTGEGYTF.

The chain carries TRBV4-1 and TRBJ2-2; 10 positions agree with TRBD2. Germline V lookup: CDR1 MGHRA, CDR2 YSYEKL. Trimming at V came to 4 bases and at J to 0 bases, leaving 11 bases not matched to a gene. This CDR3 comprises 19 residues. The CDR3 DNA is TGCGCCAGCAGCCTCCCGGGGACTACTAGCGGGGCGAACACCGGGGAGCTGTTTTTT. As protein: CASSLPGTTSGANTGELFF.

The genes are TRBV11-3 and TRBJ2-4, with 7 bases that match TRBD2. The CDR3 loop spans 15 amino acids. The germline CDR1 and CDR2 sequences are SGHNT and YENEEA. V trimming: 5 bases; J trimming: 5 bases; junction bases outside the gene matches: 9. The CDR3 spells CASSMGGGGQNIQYF. As DNA, the CDR3 is TGTGCCAGCAGCATGGGGGGGGGAGGCCAAAACATTCAGTACTTC.

This chain links TRBV9 with TRBJ2-7; 7 bases match TRBD2. Trimming at V came to 4 bases and at J to 0 bases, leaving 1 base not matched to a gene. Germline V gene lookup returns CDR1 SGDLS and CDR2 YYNGEE. The CDR3 runs 13 residues. In DNA, the CDR3 is TGTGCCAGCAGCCCGGGGGGCTCCTACGAGCAGTACTTC. It is translated as CASSPGGSYEQYF.

The DNA for the CDR3 is TGTGCCACCAGCAGAGATAGGACAGGGGGGTCCAATGAGCAGTTCTTC. Amino acids: CATSRDRTGGSNEQFF. The rearrangement joins TRBV15 to TRBJ2-1; TRBD1 agrees at 10 bases. CDR1 and CDR2 (germline): LNHNV, YYDKDF (reference sequence). Germline trimming cut 0 bases from V and 6 bases from J; bases unmatched to any gene: 5. The CDR3 runs 16 residues. The variable domain in full, completed from reference TRBV15 and TRBJ2-1, reads DAMVIQNPRYQVTQFGKPVTLSCSQTLNHNVMYWYQQKSSQAPKLLFHYYDKDFNNEADTPDNFQSRRPNTSFCFLDIRSPGLGDTAMYLCATSRDRTGGSNEQFFGPGTRLTVL.

This clone was counted only a few times. The chain joins TRBV6-5 to TRBJ2-5; D possibly corresponds to TRBD1 (6 bases). V was cut by 5 bases and J by 4 bases, with 11 bases left in between. Germline lookup yields CDR1 MNHEY and CDR2 SVGAGI. The CDR3 covers 13 residues. CDR3 sequence reads: CASSTGRGETQYF. The CDR3 nucleotides read TGTGCCAGCAGTACAGGGAGAGGAGAGACCCAGTACTTC.

The sample holds a few counts of this clone. DNA for the CDR3: TGTGCCAGCAGTACAGGGACTCAGCCCCAGCATTTT. Amino acids: CASSTGTQPQHF. The V gene is TRBV6-1, the J gene TRBJ1-5; D might be TRBD1 (6 bases). This CDR3 contains 12 residues. Germline loops: CDR1 MNHNS, CDR2 SASEGT. Deletions cut 5 bases from V and 6 bases from J, with 8 bases between.

This clone was observed a few times. The V gene is TRBV11-3, the J gene TRBJ1-6, with a tentative D call TRBD1 (6 bases). The V end lost 3 bases, the J end lost 10 bases, and 19 bases lay between the germline ends. The CDR3 spans 16 residues. Per germline, CDR1 SGHNT and CDR2 YENEEA. The CDR3 protein is CASSLSGGGLQSPLHF. CDR3 nucleotides: TGTGCCAGCAGCTTGAGTGGGGGGGGCTTACAGTCACCCCTCCACTTT.

The chain recombines TRBV6-1 with TRBJ1-2, with D tentatively TRBD1 (5 bases). The CDR3 length is 12 residues. The germline gives CDR1 MNHNS, CDR2 SASEGT. V was trimmed by 5 bases and J by 5 bases, leaving 9 bases between them. CDR3 nucleotide sequence: TGTGCCAGCAGTCCCAGACAGTATGGCTACACCTTC. Translating gives CASSPRQYGYTF.

The DNA of the CDR3 is TGTGCCAGCAGTCTTTTCGCAGGGGCGGCGGGGGCCAACGTCCTGACTTTC. Protein: CASSLFAGAAGANVLTF. The genes are TRBV28 and TRBJ2-6; D possibly corresponds to TRBD1 (6 bases). V shed 5 bases and J shed 4 bases, with 18 bases lying between them. From germline, CDR1 is MDHEN and CDR2 SYDVKM. CDR3 size: 17 residues.

The chain is built from TRBV10-3 and TRBJ2-3; maybe TRBD2 (6 bases). Germline loops: CDR1 ENHRY, CDR2 SYGVKD. The germline V and J ends were trimmed by 3 bases and 0 bases, with 10 bases remaining between them. The CDR3 totals 15 residues. This chain's CDR3 is CAISERGRSTDTQYF. CDR3 sequence (DNA): TGTGCCATCAGTGAAAGAGGGAGGAGCACAGATACGCAGTATTTT.

J is TRBJ2-1 and V is TRBV4-1, with TRBD2 matching 12 bases. After removal of 1 base from V and 9 bases from J, the junction contained 7 bases not matched to a gene. Germline assignment: CDR1 MGHRA and CDR2 YSYEKL. The CDR3 loop spans 16 amino acids. The CDR3, as DNA: TGCGCCAGCAGCCAAGGGTCTAGCGGGGGGGCGCGTGAGCAGTTCTTC. Its translation: CASSQGSSGGAREQFF.

The chain's CDR3 is CASSLASVRVYGYTF. The DNA of the CDR3 is TGTGCCAGCAGCTTAGCGTCTGTCCGAGTTTATGGCTACACCTTC. This sequence joins TRBV7-9 and TRBJ1-2; D remains unclear. Germline V gene sequence: CDR1 SEHNR, CDR2 FQNEAQ (reference sequence). CDR3 length: 15 residues. Trimming left V 0 bases short and J 5 bases short, with 13 bases between.

The chain employs TRBV11-2 and TRBJ2-2; 7 bases match TRBD1. Germline V gene lookup returns CDR1 SGHAT and CDR2 FQNNGV. The CDR3 contains 15 residues. Trimming at V came to 4 bases and at J to 6 bases, leaving 8 bases not matched to a gene. CDR3 amino acids: CASSSTGMVSGELFF. The CDR3 DNA is TGTGCCAGCAGCTCGACAGGGATGGTTTCCGGGGAGCTGTTTTTT.

This clone was seen a handful of times. This chain links TRBV29-1 with TRBJ1-2; D is perhaps TRBD1 (6 bases). Germline values: CDR1 SQVTM, CDR2 ANQGSEA. V was trimmed by 6 bases and J by 2 bases, leaving 10 bases between them. This CDR3 contains 12 residues. The CDR3 reads CSVNRVNYGYTF. CDR3 DNA sequence: TGCAGCGTGAACAGGGTAAACTATGGCTACACCTTC.

This chain links TRBV19 with TRBJ1-2; 7 nucleotides agree with TRBD1. The CDR3 covers 13 residues. Germline-derived CDR1 and CDR2 are LNHDA and SQIVND (reference sequence). Trimming took 4 bases from V and 7 from J; bases not matched to a gene: 6. In DNA, the CDR3 is TGTGCCAGTAGTAGAGAGGGGGCGTCTGGCTACACCTTC. As protein: CASSREGASGYTF.

The rearrangement links TRBV5-4 to TRBJ1-6; TRBD1 matches at 9 bases. The V segment lost 4 bases and the J segment 8 bases; nucleotides outside the gene matches: 4. Germline V gene lookup returns CDR1 SGHNT and CDR2 YYREEE (reference sequence). CDR3 length: 14 amino acids. The chain's CDR3 is CASSAGTGYSPLHF. The DNA of the CDR3 is TGTGCCAGCAGCGCCGGGACAGGGTATTCACCCCTCCACTTT. The complete variable domain, with remaining parts taken from reference TRBV5-4 and TRBJ1-6, reads ETGVTQSPTHLIKTRGQQVTLRCSSQSGHNTVSWYQQALGQGPQFIFQYYREEENGRGNFPPRFSGLQFPNYSSELNVNALELDDSALYLCASSAGTGYSPLHFGNGTRLTVT.

As for this clone: Other DNA sequences in this specimen translate into the identical CDR3. The CDR3 DNA reads TGTGCCAGCAGCTTAGCGCGGTTCCAGGACAGATACAACTATGGCTACACCTTC. It yields the protein CASSLARFQDRYNYGYTF. V gene TRBV7-8 combines with J gene TRBJ1-2; possibly TRBD1 for D (6 bases). CDR3 length: 18 residues. Germline CDR1 reads SGHVS; CDR2 reads FQNEAQ. Trimming removed 0 bases from V and 2 bases from J, with 19 bases in between. The full variable domain, rest sourced from reference TRBV7-8 and TRBJ1-2, is GAGVSQSPRYKVAKRGQDVALRCDPISGHVSLFWYQQALGQGPEFLTYFQNEAQLDKSGLPSDRFFAERPEGSVSTLKIQRTQQEDSAVYLCASSLARFQDRYNYGYTFGSGTRLTVV.

This clone was seen a few times. This chain links TRBV5-1 with TRBJ1-2, with 10 bases matching TRBD1. This CDR3 is built from 14 residues. CDR1 is SGHRS, CDR2 YFSETQ, per germline. The trim removed 4 bases at V and 8 bases at J, leaving 8 bases unmatched. The CDR3 is CASSLDRGLMGYTF. In DNA, the CDR3 is TGCGCCAGCAGCCTTGACAGGGGGCTTATGGGCTACACCTTC.

This clone was observed a handful of times. The rearrangement joins TRBV19 to TRBJ1-5, with D possibly TRBD1 on 5 matching bases. Trimming cost V 5 bases and J 7 bases, with 12 bases left between them. This CDR3 has 13 amino acids. CDR1 and CDR2 (germline): LNHDA, SQIVND (reference sequence). The CDR3: CASSQGKKQPQHF. DNA for the CDR3: TGTGCCAGTAGTCAGGGAAAGAAGCAGCCCCAGCATTTT.

The rearrangement links TRBV7-2 to TRBJ2-3; maybe TRBD1 (6 bases). From germline, CDR1 is SGHTA and CDR2 FQGNSA. This CDR3 contains 14 residues. The ends were cut back, 6 bases at V and 3 bases at J, with 13 bases in the middle. The CDR3 sequence is CASRPGTITDTQYF. In DNA form, the CDR3 reads TGTGCCAGCAGGCCCGGGACAATAACAGATACGCAGTATTTT.

In DNA, the CDR3 is TGCGCCAGCAGTCTAGCGGGGGCAGATACGCAGTATTTT. Translating it yields CASSLAGADTQYF. The chain couples TRBV10-2 to TRBJ2-3; the match to TRBD2 covers 10 bases. CDR3 size: 13 residues. V lost 5 bases and J lost 4; bases outside the gene matches: 0. CDR1 is WSHSY and CDR2 is SAAADI in the germline V gene.

V usage is TRBV9 and J usage is TRBJ2-1; 8 positions agree with TRBD1. CDR3 size: 14 residues. Germline V gene sequence: CDR1 SGDLS, CDR2 YYNGEE. J gave up 6 bases and V 6 bases, and 8 bases lay outside the gene matches. CDR3: CASTPDGTGNEQFF. The CDR3 coding sequence is TGTGCCAGCACCCCAGACGGGACAGGCAATGAGCAGTTCTTC.

This clone occurred once. Here the CDR3 reads CASTPLLWDTSNQPQHF. The CDR3 bases are TGTGCCAGTACCCCCCTCCTATGGGACACAAGCAATCAGCCCCAGCATTTT. The chain couples TRBV19 to TRBJ1-5; perhaps TRBD1 as D (6 bases). The ends were cut back, 7 bases at V and 1 base at J, with 20 bases in the middle. The length of the CDR3 is 17 residues. Germline CDR1 LNHDA, CDR2 SQIVND (reference sequence).